A single T cell receptor (beta chain) is shown here with its context. Method: immunoSEQ multiplex PCR; TCRdb's copy keeps in-frame clones and lacks some. The sample lists roughly 30,000 clones, 70% to 85% seen once, with 10% to 15% in the top ten. Germline CDR1 SGHRS, CDR2 YFSETQ. This CDR3 has 14 amino acids. Trimming shortened V by 1 base and J by 0 bases, and 8 bases separated the two germline ends. The data derive from a study of blood T cell repertoires in COVID-19. The clonotype was recovered from a human donor in a cohort sampled during active COVID-19. The material sequenced was peripheral blood. The chain recombines TRBV5-1 with TRBJ2-7; D is ambiguous. CDR3 DNA sequence: TGCGCCAGCAGCTTGACTTACTCCTCCTACGAGCAGTACTTC. Amino acid sequence: CASSLTYSSYEQYF.